This entry concerns a single TCR beta chain. The target antigen is unknown. These data belong to a study of cytomegalovirus exposure and HLA in healthy donors. General study findings and limits: A few of the chains that were CMV-associated were confirmed in vitro to be specific for CMV antigens. HLA alleles showed associations with 16,951 TCR beta sequences in a later analysis, at a 0.05 false discovery rate. The investigators catalogued 150 or so TCR beta chains as cytomegalovirus-associated. Earlier analysis looked at TCR beta V segments, and most were productive about 87% or about 30% of the time.

The PCR made use of 60 Vbeta and 13 Jbeta primers. The method was immunoSEQ multiplex PCR; TCRdb's version includes in-frame clones alone and lacks a portion of them. This sample has 90,000 to 140,000 clones, with around 80% found just once. CDR1 is SGHRS and CDR2 is YFSETQ in the germline V gene. CDR3 length: 16 amino acids. Trimming cost V 0 bases and J 4 bases; bases outside gene matches: 7. The material sequenced was PBMCs. The chain has TRBV5-1 and TRBJ2-5; 9 bases fit TRBD2. The sequence derives from a man aged 25 to 40 in good health and CMV-seronegative. The CDR3 loop reads CASSLAGAGGRETQYF. The CDR3 DNA reads TGCGCCAGCAGCTTGGCCGGGGCGGGGGGGCGAGAGACCCAGTACTTC.